The present TCR beta chain was sequenced within a study of Ad26.COV2.S vaccination and SARS-CoV-2 variants. About the study: Recipients of Ad26.COV2.S got it intramuscularly, once or twice 56 days apart. Study results and limitations: People who got the vaccine or the placebo had similar non-spike TCR breadth. Placebo recipients had lower spike-specific TCR breadth than vaccine recipients. Total responses of T cells may have been underestimated by the analyses of TCR breadth and depth.

This clone has only a few counts. Antigen unknown. The V gene end was trimmed by 2 bases and the J gene end by 6 bases; junction bases not matched to a gene: 13. In germline, CDR1 is SGDLS, CDR2 YYNGEE. CDR3 size: 17 residues. Noted treatment: roughly 18 received Ad26.COV2.S at low or high dose, single or two shots; several received placebo; per-sample allocation not given. Material that was analyzed had been drawn on day 63 after the first vaccine or placebo injection. Sequenced by immunoSEQ multiplex PCR; TCRdb stores in-frame clones only, minus some. The sample consists of about 400,000 clones, approximately 91% of them appearing once.

This specimen was peripheral blood, taken in a trial of Ad26.COV2.S vaccine versus placebo. This receptor was identified in a person between 18 and 65 years old who received the Ad26.COV2.S COVID-19 vaccine or a placebo. The chain joins TRBV9 to TRBJ2-1; 8 bases match TRBD2. The CDR3, as DNA: TGTGCCAGCAGCGTGGGGGCGGCGGGAGGAGTGGGCAATGAGCAGTTCTTC. This sequence encodes CASSVGAAGGVGNEQFF.